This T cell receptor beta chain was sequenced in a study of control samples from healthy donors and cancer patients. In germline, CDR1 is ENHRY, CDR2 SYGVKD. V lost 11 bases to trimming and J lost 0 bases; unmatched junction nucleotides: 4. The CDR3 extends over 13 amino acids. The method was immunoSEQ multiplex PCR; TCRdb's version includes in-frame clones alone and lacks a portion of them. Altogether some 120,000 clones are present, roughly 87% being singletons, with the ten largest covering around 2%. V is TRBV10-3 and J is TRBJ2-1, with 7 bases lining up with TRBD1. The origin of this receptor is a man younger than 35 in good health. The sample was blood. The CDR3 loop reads CAVTGSSYNEQFF. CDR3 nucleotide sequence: TGTGCCGTGACAGGGAGCTCCTACAATGAGCAGTTCTTC.